The entry below gives a single T cell receptor (beta chain) sequence along with its context. This clone showed up just a few times. Its antigen is not yet known. No much larger clone is present one base from it, and per-base qualities are unavailable. Each donor gave one peripheral blood draw, averaging about 120 mL, which was collected into heparinised tubes. Using a panel that included CD45RO, CCR7, CD25, CD127, CD95 and CD27, naive, central memory, regulatory and stem cell-like memory CD4+ T cells were sorted on a BD FACSAria II. Every sorted population had a purity above 98%. PBMCs were isolated immediately by Lymphoprep density gradient centrifugation and stained directly without culture. So that batch effects would be minimized, each experiment stained and sorted samples in pairs, pairing one healthy donor with one patient. The High Capacity cDNA Reverse Transcription Kit was used to reverse transcribe all of the isolated RNA, meaning that expressed TCRB transcripts were what got sequenced. Deep immunoSEQ sequencing was performed on naive, central memory and regulatory T cell samples, with an average of about 3.6 million total reads per sample. Sorted cells were lysed in RLT buffer, and RNA was extracted using DNase-treated RNeasy Micro or Mini kits according to cell number. To prevent cross-contamination, every cell subset was processed on its own, while patient and healthy donor samples were processed together. The immunoSEQ multiplex PCR was used to amplify TCRB sequences from cDNA, yielding 87-bp fragments that span the CDR3 region. Sequencing of the amplicons was done on the Illumina HiSeq platform. The published analysis was carried out like this. Synthetic template baselines were used to correct PCR bias computationally, reads within Hamming distance 2 were collapsed, and singletons that could not be merged were discarded. Reads were aligned against IMGT so that V, D and J genes, CDR3 length and insertions or deletions at six rearrangement sites could be assigned. Clonotype counts were normalized to sorted cell number within each subset before computing true diversity and Gini coefficients with the tcR R package. The overlap coefficient, calculated on TCRB nucleotide sequences, was used to measure repertoire sharing. As a proxy for the pre-selection repertoire, out-of-frame TCRB sequences from naive cells were analyzed. What TCRdb holds here is the immuneACCESS table cut down to in-frame rearrangements. Part of the clones is not present; checked against another copy, under half of the missing clones reflect an unresolved V gene, and the others are unexplained. V, J and clone size derive from that table, while D and trimming were established from the DNA sequence. The sample yields about 330,000 clones; 9.5% to 11% were counted once. The ten top clones hold more than 0.015% of the sample.

The data belong to a study of beta chain features in type 1 diabetes (dated by TCRdb to 2016 to 2019). For the study in its entirety: No differences in mean age, gender distribution, total cell number or subset yield were found between patients and healthy donors. A total of 100 million to 140 million sorted cells were examined across all samples, and the number of cells per subset was strongly correlated with RNA yield. The study compared TCRB repertoires of sorted circulating CD4+ T cell subsets between recently diagnosed type 1 diabetes patients and matched healthy donors. Whereas all 30 or so donors provided naive and central memory subsets, regulatory and stem cell-like memory subsets were isolated from just 8 patients and about 8 healthy donors.

A distance of 19 bases separates the germline ends of V and J, which lose 2 bases and 5 bases respectively. CDR1 is given as KGHSH and CDR2 as LQKENI, both from the germline V gene. The CDR3 contains 16 residues, cysteine and phenylalanine counted. This entry keeps only the CDR3 DNA: 48 bases, framed from base 1. Overall study results and their limits: Naive, central memory and regulatory TCRB repertoires appeared more similar among patients than among healthy donors. Fewer insertions and more nucleotide deletions at VDJ recombination sites were observed in patients with type 1 diabetes, implying thymic rearrangement abnormalities. In all four CD4+ subsets, TCRB CDR3 length was moderately but significantly shorter in type 1 diabetes patients. Sequencing cDNA rather than genomic DNA could over-represent highly expressing activated cells, although activation and CD3 levels did not differ between groups. Shorter templates might be favored by PCR, yet because patient and control samples were amplified and corrected together, any such skew would affect both groups equally. Because small numbers of individuals were included in the HLA sub-analyses, any influence of HLA type on TCRB rearrangement was left unresolved.

The chain joins TRBV18 to TRBJ2-7; the D region possibly corresponds to TRBD1 (6 bases align). What was sequenced was naive CD4+ T cells from blood. This specimen's cell subset or site label, per the study, means: true naive CD4+ T cells. This receptor was taken from a woman aged 25 to 39 in good health. The nucleotide sequence reads as follows: TGTGCCAGCTCACCATCTCGTTCAGGGGTTGCCCACGAGCAGTACTTC. Translated, this is CASSPSRSGVAHEQYF.